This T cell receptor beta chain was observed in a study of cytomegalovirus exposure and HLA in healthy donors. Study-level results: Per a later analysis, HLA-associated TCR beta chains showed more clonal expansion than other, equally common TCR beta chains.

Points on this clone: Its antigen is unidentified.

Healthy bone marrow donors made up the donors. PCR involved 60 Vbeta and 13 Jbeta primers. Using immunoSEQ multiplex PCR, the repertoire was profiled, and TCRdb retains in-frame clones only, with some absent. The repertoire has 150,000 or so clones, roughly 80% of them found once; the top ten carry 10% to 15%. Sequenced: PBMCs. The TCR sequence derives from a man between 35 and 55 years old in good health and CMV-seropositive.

CDR3 residues: CASSPRTGENEAFF. CDR3 DNA: TGTGCCAGCTCACCCCGGACAGGGGAAAACGAAGCTTTCTTT. This chain links TRBV18 with TRBJ1-1; 9 nucleotides align to TRBD1. V shed 3 bases, J shed 8 bases, and the junction held 7 bases outside the gene matches. This CDR3 has 14 residues. In germline, CDR1 is KGHSH, CDR2 LQKENI.